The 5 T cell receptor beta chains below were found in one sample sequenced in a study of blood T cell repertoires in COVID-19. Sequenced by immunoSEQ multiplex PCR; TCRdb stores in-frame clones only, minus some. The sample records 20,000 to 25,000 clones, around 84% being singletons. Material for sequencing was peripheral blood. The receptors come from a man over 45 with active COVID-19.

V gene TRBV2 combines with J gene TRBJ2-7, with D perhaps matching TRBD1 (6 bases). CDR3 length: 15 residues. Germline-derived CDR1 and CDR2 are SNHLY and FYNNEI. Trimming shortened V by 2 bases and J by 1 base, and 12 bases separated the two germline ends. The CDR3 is CASSERDTQSYEQYF. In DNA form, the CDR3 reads TGTGCCAGCAGTGAACGGGACACCCAGTCCTACGAGCAGTACTTC.

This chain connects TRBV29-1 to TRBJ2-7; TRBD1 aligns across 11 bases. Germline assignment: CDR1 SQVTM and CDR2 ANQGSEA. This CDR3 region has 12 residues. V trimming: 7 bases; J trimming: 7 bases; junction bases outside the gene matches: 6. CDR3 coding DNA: TGCAGCGGAGGACAGGGGGCGGGGGAGCAGTACTTC. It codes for CSGGQGAGEQYF.

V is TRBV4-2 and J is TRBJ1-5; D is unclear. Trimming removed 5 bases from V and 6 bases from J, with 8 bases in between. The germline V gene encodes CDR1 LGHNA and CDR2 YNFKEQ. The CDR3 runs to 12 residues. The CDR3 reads CASSEASQPQHF. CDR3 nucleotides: TGTGCCAGCAGCGAGGCGAGTCAGCCCCAGCATTTT.

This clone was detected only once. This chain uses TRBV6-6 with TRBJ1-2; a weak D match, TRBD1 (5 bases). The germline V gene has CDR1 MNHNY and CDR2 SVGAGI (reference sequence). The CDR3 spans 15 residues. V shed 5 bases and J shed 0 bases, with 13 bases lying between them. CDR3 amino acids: CASSRRGGANYGYTF. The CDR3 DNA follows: TGTGCCAGCAGTAGACGGGGGGGGGCTAACTATGGCTACACCTTC.

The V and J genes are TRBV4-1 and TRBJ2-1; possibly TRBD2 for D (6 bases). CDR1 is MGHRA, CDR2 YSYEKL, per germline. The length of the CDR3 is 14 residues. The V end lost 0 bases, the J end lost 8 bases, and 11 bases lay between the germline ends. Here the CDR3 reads CASSQDRGWDEQFF. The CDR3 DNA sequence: TGCGCCAGCAGCCAAGATCGGGGGTGGGATGAGCAGTTCTTC.